This T cell receptor beta chain was observed in a study of OX40 agonist ivuxolimab in advanced cancers. For context, the study as a whole: Ivuxolimab was an agonistic, fully human IgG2 monoclonal antibody directed against OX40 (CD134), a costimulatory receptor. Partial responses occurred in three dose-escalation patients, of whom one had hepatocellular carcinoma and two had cutaneous melanoma. Of the approximately 54 patients in dose escalation, about 20 had hepatocellular carcinoma, roughly 15 had melanoma, 9 had renal cell carcinoma and 9 had head and neck cancer. The dose-escalation cohort was roughly 83% male with a mean age of around 62 years, ranging from about 23 to 85. The point of sequencing TCRbeta in the periphery was to test whether ivuxolimab changed TCR sequence diversity and drove clonal T-cell expansion. The paper reports the monotherapy dose-escalation portion (N of about 54 patients) of the phase I ivuxolimab trial. Intravenous ivuxolimab was administered to patients every 2 weeks at six dose levels: 0.01, 0.1, 0.3, 1.5, 3 and 10 mg/kg. Patients were allowed to have had prior anti-PD-1, anti-PD-L1 or anti-CTLA-4 therapy, and approximately 41% of the dose-escalation patients had previously received checkpoint inhibitors. Study-wide conclusions, independent of this receptor: At doses from 0.1 to 3.0 mg/kg, clonal expansion was seen in both CD4+ and CD8+ blood T cells between baseline and week 6. In partial responders in the 0.1-3.0 mg/kg groups, normalized peripheral clonal expansion was found to be among the lowest, especially among CD8+ T cells. Low levels of normalized T-cell clonal expansion were also seen in some patients who did not respond. Antigen specificity was not determined for the clonally expanded peripheral T cells. After ivuxolimab, CD8+ T cells had more expanded clones than CD4+ T cells on average.

Trimming takes 5 bases from V and 6 bases from J, and the germline ends sit 10 bases apart. From its cysteine to its phenylalanine, the CDR3 spans 11 amino acids. Only the CDR3 region is kept as DNA, spanning 33 bases read in frame from base 1. In the germline V gene, CDR1 corresponds to SQVTM and CDR2 to ANQGSEA. In regard to this clone: There is no known antigen for this receptor. Base qualities were left out, and no much larger clone turns up one base away.

Patients with a history of autoimmune disease or receiving systemic immunosuppression were excluded from the trial. Peripheral blood for TCR sequencing was collected from all dose cohorts at baseline, on cycle 4 day 1, and on cycle 7 day 1. Samples came from an open-label, multicenter, first-in-human phase I dose-escalation trial of ivuxolimab. Adults with locally advanced or metastatic melanoma, renal cell carcinoma, hepatocellular carcinoma or head and neck squamous cell carcinoma were enrolled in the trial. CD4+ and CD8+ T cells were sorted separately from peripheral blood before TCR sequencing. To sequence the TCRbeta CDR3 region, genomic DNA was isolated from the sorted cells. TCRbeta CDR3 regions were sequenced using the immunoSEQ Assay. This immuneACCESS table, as held by TCRdb, lists in-frame sequences with V and J called but not all clones. Of the missing ones, under half trace to an unresolved V gene in checked studies; the others have no known cause. This sample holds roughly 100,000 clones; around nine tenths were observed only once. The ten top clones hold roughly 0.77% of the sample.

This TCR derives from an adult with an advanced solid tumor such as melanoma, head and neck, liver or kidney cancer. Recombination connected TRBV29-1 to TRBJ1-2; the best D guess is TRBD1, with 6 bases matching. Sequenced material: CD4+ or CD8+ T cells sorted from blood, taken in a trial of the OX40 agonist ivuxolimab. CDR3 loop: CSVLGQNGYTF. The nucleotides are TGCAGCGTTCTCGGACAGAATGGCTACACCTTC.